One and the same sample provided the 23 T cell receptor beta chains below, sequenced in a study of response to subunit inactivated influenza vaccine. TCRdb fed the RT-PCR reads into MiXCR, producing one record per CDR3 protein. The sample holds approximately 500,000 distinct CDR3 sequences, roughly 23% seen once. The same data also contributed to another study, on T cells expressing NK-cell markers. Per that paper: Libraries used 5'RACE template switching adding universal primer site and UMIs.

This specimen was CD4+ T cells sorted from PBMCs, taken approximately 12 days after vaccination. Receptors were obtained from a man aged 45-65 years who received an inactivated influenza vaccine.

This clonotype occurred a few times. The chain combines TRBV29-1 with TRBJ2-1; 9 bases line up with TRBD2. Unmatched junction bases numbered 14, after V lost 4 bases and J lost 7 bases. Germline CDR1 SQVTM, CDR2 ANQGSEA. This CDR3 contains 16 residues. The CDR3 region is CSVVARAGTSRNEQFF. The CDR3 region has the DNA TGCAGCGTTGTCGCAAGGGCCGGGACTAGCAGAAATGAGCAGTTCTTC.

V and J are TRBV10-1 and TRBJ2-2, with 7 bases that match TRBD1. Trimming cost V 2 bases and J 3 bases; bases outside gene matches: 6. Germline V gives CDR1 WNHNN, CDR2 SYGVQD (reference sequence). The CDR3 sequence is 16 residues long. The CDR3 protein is CASSENRGRDTGELFF. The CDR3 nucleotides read TGCGCCAGCAGTGAGAATAGGGGGCGCGACACCGGGGAGCTGTTTTTT.

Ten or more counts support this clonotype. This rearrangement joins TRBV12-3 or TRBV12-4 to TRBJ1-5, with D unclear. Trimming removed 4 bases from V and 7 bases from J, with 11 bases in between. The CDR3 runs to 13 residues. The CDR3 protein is CASSWREFQPQHF. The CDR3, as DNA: TGTGCCAGCAGTTGGAGGGAATTCCAGCCCCAGCATTTT.

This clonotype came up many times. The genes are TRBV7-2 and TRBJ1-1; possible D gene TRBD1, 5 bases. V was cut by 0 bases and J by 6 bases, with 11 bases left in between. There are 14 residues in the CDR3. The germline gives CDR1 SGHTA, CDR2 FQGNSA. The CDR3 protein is CASSLAPREAEAFF. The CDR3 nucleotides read TGTGCCAGCAGCTTAGCGCCCAGGGAGGCTGAAGCTTTCTTT.

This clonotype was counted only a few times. This CDR3 is CASKLGGSYEQYF. The CDR3 nucleotides read TGCGCCAGCAAACTTGGGGGCAGCTACGAGCAGTACTTC. The rearrangement links TRBV5-1 to TRBJ2-7, with a possible D match to TRBD1 (6 bases). The CDR3 has 13 residues. V lost 6 bases and J lost 3, with 13 bases in between. Germline V lookup: CDR1 SGHRS, CDR2 YFSETQ.

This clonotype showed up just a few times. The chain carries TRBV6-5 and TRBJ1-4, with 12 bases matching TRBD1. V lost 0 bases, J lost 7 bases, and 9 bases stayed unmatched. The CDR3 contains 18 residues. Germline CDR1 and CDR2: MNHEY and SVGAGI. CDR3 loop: CASSYSGTGGAKVEKLFF. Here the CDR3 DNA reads TGTGCCAGCAGTTACTCGGGGACAGGGGGCGCGAAGGTTGAAAAACTGTTTTTT.

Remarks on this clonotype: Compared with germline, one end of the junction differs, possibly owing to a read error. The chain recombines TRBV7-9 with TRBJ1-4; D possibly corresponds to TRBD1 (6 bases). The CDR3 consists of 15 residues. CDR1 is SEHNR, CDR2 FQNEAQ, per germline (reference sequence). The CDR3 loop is CASSSTTGENEKMFF. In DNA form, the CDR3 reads TGTGCCAGCAGCTCTACGACAGGAGAAAATGAAAAAATGTTTTTT. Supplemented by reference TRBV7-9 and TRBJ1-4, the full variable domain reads DTGVSQNPRHKITKRGQNVTFRCDPISEHNRLYWYRQTLGQGPEFLTYFQNEAQLEKSRLLSDRFSAERPKGSFSTLEIQRTEQGDSAMYLCASSSTTGENEKMFFGSGTQLSVL.

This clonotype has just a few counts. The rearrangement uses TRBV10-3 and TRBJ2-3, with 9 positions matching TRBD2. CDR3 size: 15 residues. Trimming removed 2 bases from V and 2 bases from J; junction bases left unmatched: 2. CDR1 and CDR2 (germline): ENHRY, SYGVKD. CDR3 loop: CAISEIAGDTDTQYF. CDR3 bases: TGTGCCATCAGTGAGATAGCGGGGGACACAGATACGCAGTATTTT.

The CDR3 protein is CASSSTKGGGIFYEQYF. CDR3 in DNA: TGTGCCAGCAGCTCCACCAAGGGGGGCGGGATATTCTACGAGCAGTACTTC. V is TRBV5-6 and J is TRBJ2-7; D is tentatively TRBD1 or TRBD2 (6 bases each). Germline assignment: CDR1 SGHDT and CDR2 YYEEEE. This CDR3 is 17 amino acids long. Trimming pared 3 bases from V and 3 bases from J, leaving 22 bases between.

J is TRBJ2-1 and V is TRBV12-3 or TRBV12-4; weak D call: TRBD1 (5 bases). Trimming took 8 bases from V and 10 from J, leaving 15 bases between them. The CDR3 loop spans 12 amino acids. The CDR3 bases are TGTGCCAGCGCTAACAGGATGCGAGAGCAGTTCTTC. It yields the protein CASANRMREQFF.

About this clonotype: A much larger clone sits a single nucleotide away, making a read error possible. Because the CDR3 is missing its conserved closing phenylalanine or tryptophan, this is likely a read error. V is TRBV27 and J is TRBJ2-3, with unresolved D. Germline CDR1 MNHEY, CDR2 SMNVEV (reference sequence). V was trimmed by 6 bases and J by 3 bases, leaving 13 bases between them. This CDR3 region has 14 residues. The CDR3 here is CASRKTRRTDTQYL. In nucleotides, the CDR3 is TGTGCCAGCAGAAAGACAAGACGGACAGATACGCAGTATCTT.

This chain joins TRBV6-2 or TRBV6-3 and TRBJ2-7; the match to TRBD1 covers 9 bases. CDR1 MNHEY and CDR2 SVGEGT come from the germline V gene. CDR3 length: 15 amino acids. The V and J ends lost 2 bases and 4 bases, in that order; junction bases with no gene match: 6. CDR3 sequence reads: CASSYQTGGEYEQYF. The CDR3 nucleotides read TGTGCCAGCAGTTACCAGACAGGGGGTGAATACGAGCAGTACTTC.

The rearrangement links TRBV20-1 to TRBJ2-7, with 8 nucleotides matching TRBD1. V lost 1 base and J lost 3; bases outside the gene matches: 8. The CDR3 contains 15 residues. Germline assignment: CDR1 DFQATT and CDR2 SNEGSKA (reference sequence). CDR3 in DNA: TGCAGTGCTAGAGGCGACAGGGGCCAAAACTACGAGCAGTACTTC. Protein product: CSARGDRGQNYEQYF.

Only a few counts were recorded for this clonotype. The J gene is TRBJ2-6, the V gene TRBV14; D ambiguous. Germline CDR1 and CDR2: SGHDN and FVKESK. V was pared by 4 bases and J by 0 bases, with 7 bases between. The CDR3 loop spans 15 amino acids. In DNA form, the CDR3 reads TGTGCCAGCAGCCGTAGCCTCTCTGGGGCCAACGTCCTGACTTTC. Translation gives CASSRSLSGANVLTF.

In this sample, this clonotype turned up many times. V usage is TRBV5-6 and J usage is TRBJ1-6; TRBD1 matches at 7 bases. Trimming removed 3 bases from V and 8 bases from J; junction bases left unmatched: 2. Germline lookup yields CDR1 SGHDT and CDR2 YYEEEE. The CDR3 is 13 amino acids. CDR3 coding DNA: TGTGCCAGCAGCTCCGACAGGGATTCACCCCTCCACTTT. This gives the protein CASSSDRDSPLHF.

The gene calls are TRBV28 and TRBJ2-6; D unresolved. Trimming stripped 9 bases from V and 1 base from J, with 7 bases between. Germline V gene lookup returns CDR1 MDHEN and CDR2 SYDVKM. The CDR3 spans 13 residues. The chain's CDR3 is CASRKSGANVLTF. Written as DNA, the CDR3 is TGTGCCAGTAGAAAATCTGGGGCCAACGTCCTGACTTTC.

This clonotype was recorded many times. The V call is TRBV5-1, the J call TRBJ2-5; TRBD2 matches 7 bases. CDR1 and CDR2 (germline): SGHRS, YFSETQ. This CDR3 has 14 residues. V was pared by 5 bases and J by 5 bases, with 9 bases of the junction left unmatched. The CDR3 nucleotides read TGCGCCAGCAGGCCTAGCGGCGCGGGGGAGACCCAGTACTTC. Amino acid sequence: CASRPSGAGETQYF.

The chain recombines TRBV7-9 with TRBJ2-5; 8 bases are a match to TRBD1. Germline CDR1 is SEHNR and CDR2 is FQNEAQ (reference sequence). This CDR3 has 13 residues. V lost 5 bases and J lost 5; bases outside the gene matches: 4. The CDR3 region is CASSTGGMETQYF. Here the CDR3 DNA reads TGTGCCAGCAGCACAGGGGGAATGGAGACCCAGTACTTC. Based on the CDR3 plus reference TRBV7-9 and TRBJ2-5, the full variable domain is DTGVSQNPRHKITKRGQNVTFRCDPISEHNRLYWYRQTLGQGPEFLTYFQNEAQLEKSRLLSDRFSAERPKGSFSTLEIQRTEQGDSAMYLCASSTGGMETQYFGPGTRLLVL.

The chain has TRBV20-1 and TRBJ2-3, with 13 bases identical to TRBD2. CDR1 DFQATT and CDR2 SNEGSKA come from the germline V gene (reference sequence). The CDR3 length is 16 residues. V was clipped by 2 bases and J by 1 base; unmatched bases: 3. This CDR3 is CSARTGTSGGTDTQYF. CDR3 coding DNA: TGCAGTGCTAGAACCGGGACTAGCGGGGGCACAGATACGCAGTATTTT.

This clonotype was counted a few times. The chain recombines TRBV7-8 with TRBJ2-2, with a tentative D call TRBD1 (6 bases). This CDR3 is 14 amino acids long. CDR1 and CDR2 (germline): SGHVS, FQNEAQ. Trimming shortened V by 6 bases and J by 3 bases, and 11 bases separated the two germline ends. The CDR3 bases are TGTGCCAGCAGAATAGACAGGCACACCGGGGAGCTGTTTTTT. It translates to CASRIDRHTGELFF.

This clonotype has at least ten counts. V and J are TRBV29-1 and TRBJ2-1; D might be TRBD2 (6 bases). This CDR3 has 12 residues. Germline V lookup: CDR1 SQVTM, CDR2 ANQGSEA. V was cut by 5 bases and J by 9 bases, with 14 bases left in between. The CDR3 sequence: CSVWDPGSEQFF. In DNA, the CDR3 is TGCAGCGTTTGGGACCCCGGGAGTGAGCAGTTCTTC.

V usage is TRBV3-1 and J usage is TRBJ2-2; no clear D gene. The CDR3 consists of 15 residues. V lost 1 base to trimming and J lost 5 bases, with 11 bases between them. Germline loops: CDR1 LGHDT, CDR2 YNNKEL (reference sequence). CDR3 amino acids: CASSQGSGRTGELFF. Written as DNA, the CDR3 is TGTGCCAGCAGCCAAGGGTCGGGTAGGACCGGGGAGCTGTTTTTT.

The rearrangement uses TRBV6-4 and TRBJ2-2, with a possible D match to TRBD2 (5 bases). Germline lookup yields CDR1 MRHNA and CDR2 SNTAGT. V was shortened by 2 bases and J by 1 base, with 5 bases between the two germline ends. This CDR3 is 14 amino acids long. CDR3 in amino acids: CASSDGRNTGELFF. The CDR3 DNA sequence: TGTGCCAGCAGTGACGGGAGGAACACCGGGGAGCTGTTTTTT.